The following is a TCR beta chain sequence with its context. Produced via immunoSEQ multiplex PCR; TCRdb's table is partial and in-frame only. This table holds about 180,000 clones, 60% to 80% found once. This specimen comes from a study of blood T cell repertoires in COVID-19. Study-wide context: Donors in the United States, Italy and Spain gave samples during acute or convalescent COVID-19. In each case, the material was cDNA or gDNA derived from T cells, B-cell-depleted T cells, or PBMCs.

The CDR3 consists of 13 residues. The germline V and J ends were trimmed by 5 bases and 8 bases, with 13 bases remaining between them. The chain is built from TRBV12-3 or TRBV12-4 and TRBJ1-5, with D perhaps matching TRBD1 (6 bases). This receptor was obtained from a woman aged 70-85 years with acute or convalescent COVID-19. Sequenced sample: peripheral blood. Here the CDR3 reads CASSHNRDEPQHF. The CDR3 DNA follows: TGTGCCAGCAGTCACAACAGGGACGAGCCCCAGCATTTT.